Listed below are T cell receptor beta chains from one sample, sequenced in a study of cytomegalovirus exposure and HLA in healthy donors. TCRdb keeps only in-frame clones here, not all; method: immunoSEQ multiplex PCR. The sample carries roughly 170,000 clones, almost 85% recorded once. The specimen was PBMCs. These receptors came from a man younger than 45 in good health and CMV-seronegative. Both conserved end residues are part of each CDR3. A D gene is named only where the DNA matches it firmly. Only some rows state a clone size, as once, few, many or a class for expanded clones.

V gene	clone size	D gene	J gene	CDR3 length	CDR3 DNA	CDR3 protein
TRBV6-5	.	TRBD1	TRBJ2-1	14	TGTGCCAGCAGTCGGGGACAGGATTACAATGAGCAGTTCTTC	CASSRGQDYNEQFF
TRBV30	.	.	TRBJ1-3	15	TGTGCCTGGCTAAGAACAGGTTTCTCTGGAAACACCATATATTTT	CAWLRTGFSGNTIYF
TRBV27	.	.	TRBJ1-5	14	TGTGCCAGCAGATCCGTTCAGGGTTATCAGCCCCAGCATTTT	CASRSVQGYQPQHF
TRBV7-9	.	TRBD1	TRBJ1-2	16	TGTGCCAGCAGCCCCCAGGGGACAGGGGATGGCTATGGCTACACCTTC	CASSPQGTGDGYGYTF
TRBV19	.	TRBD1	TRBJ1-5	15	TGTGCCACACGACAGGGGGACTACCTAAATCAGCCCCAGCATTTT	CATRQGDYLNQPQHF
TRBV6-5	.	TRBD1	TRBJ2-5	14	TGTGCCAGCAGTCTCCTGACAGGGCCAAGGACCCAGTACTTC	CASSLLTGPRTQYF
TRBV27	.	.	TRBJ1-3	16	TGTGCCAGCAGTTTAACGGCGGCTCCTCCTGGAAACACCATATATTTT	CASSLTAAPPGNTIYF
TRBV25-1	few	TRBD1	TRBJ1-2	15	TGTGCCAGCAGTGCAAGCAGGGGGCTTAACTATGGCTACACCTTC	CASSASRGLNYGYTF
TRBV7-2	.	.	TRBJ2-3	16	TGTGCCAGCAGCTCCAGCGTCGGGAAGAACACAGATACGCAGTATTTT	CASSSSVGKNTDTQYF
TRBV4-3	.	.	TRBJ2-7	14	TGCGCCAGCAGCCAACAGTGGTGGGGCCACGAGCAGTACTTC	CASSQQWWGHEQYF
TRBV5-1	.	.	TRBJ1-5	15	TGCGCCAGCAGCCCGGAGGGGCATGGCAATCAGCCCCAGCATTTT	CASSPEGHGNQPQHF
TRBV4-3	.	TRBD2	TRBJ2-7	17	TGCGCCAGCAGCCAAAGGGGACTAGCCGACGGAATATACGAGCAGTACTTC	CASSQRGLADGIYEQYF
TRBV28	.	.	TRBJ1-1	12	TGTGCCAGCAGTTTGGACAGCCTTGAAGCTTTCTTT	CASSLDSLEAFF
TRBV28	.	.	TRBJ2-1	16	TGTGCCAGCAGTGATGGCCAGGCTTGGTTCGTCGATGAGCAGTTCTTC	CASSDGQAWFVDEQFF
TRBV29-1	.	.	TRBJ2-1	13	TGCAGCGTTGATAAGCAGGCCTACAATGAGCAGTTCTTC	CSVDKQAYNEQFF
TRBV27	.	TRBD2	TRBJ2-3	17	TGTGCCAGCAGTCCACCTTACTTAGCGGGAACAACAGATACGCAGTATTTT	CASSPPYLAGTTDTQYF
TRBV10-3	.	.	TRBJ1-5	18	TGTGCCATCAGTGGACTGCCGGGACACCTGAGTAGCAATCAGCCCCAGCATTTT	CAISGLPGHLSSNQPQHF
TRBV18	once	.	TRBJ1-1	18	TGTGCCAGCTCACCAGTTAATGGGAGGGGCCACATGAACACTGAAGCTTTCTTT	CASSPVNGRGHMNTEAFF
TRBV5-8	.	TRBD1	TRBJ1-2	15	TGTGCCAGCAGCCACCAGACAGGGGGCAATGATGGCTACACCTTC	CASSHQTGGNDGYTF
TRBV6-5	.	.	TRBJ2-2	15	TGTGCCAGCAGTTTTGCCGGGACAATCACCGGGGAGCTGTTTTTT	CASSFAGTITGELFF
TRBV7-9	.	TRBD1	TRBJ2-2	13	TGTGCCAGCAGACAGGGGGACACCGGGGAGCTGTTTTTT	CASRQGDTGELFF
TRBV10-2	.	.	TRBJ1-6	13	TGCGCCAGTCGGCAAGGAGATAATTCACCCCTCCACTTT	CASRQGDNSPLHF
TRBV7-9	.	.	TRBJ2-7	14	TGTGCCAGCAGCCCGAGGACAGAGCGAAACGAGCAGTACTTC	CASSPRTERNEQYF
TRBV7-2	.	TRBD2	TRBJ2-3	14	TGTGCCGCGGGATCAGCGGGACCGCGGGATACGCAGTATTTT	CAAGSAGPRDTQYF
TRBV29-1	.	.	TRBJ2-5	12	TGCAGCGTTGCTTCGGGACAAGAGACCCAGTACTTC	CSVASGQETQYF
TRBV6-5	.	.	TRBJ2-7	14	TGTGCCAGCAGTTATAATGGACTCCCCTACGAGCAGTACTTC	CASSYNGLPYEQYF
TRBV5-6	.	TRBD2	TRBJ2-3	15	TGTGCCAGCAGCTTCCGCGGGGGTAGCACAGATACGCAGTATTTT	CASSFRGGSTDTQYF
TRBV27	.	.	TRBJ2-2	12	TGTGCCAGCAGCTCGTTGACCGGGGAGCTGTTTTTT	CASSSLTGELFF
TRBV30	once	TRBD2	TRBJ2-5	16	TGTGCCTGGAGTGTACGAAGCGGGGGGGCTCAAGAGACCCAGTACTTC	CAWSVRSGGAQETQYF
TRBV7-7	.	TRBD1	TRBJ2-5	14	TGTGCTAGCAGCCCACAGACAGGGGGAGAGACCCAGTACTTC	CASSPQTGGETQYF
TRBV19	.	.	TRBJ2-2	13	TGTGCCAGCGGTACAGGGTTCACCGGGGAGCTGTTTTTT	CASGTGFTGELFF
TRBV14	.	.	TRBJ2-7	13	TGTGCCAGCAGCCCCACGAGCTCCTACGAGCAGTACTTC	CASSPTSSYEQYF
TRBV18	.	TRBD1	TRBJ2-7	15	TGTGCCAGCTCACCGGGACAGGGTCTTGGCTACGAGCAGTACTTC	CASSPGQGLGYEQYF
TRBV5-4	.	TRBD2	TRBJ2-7	16	TGTGCCAGCAGCCCGGGAGGATTCGGGGTGGGGTACGAGCAGTACTTC	CASSPGGFGVGYEQYF
TRBV5-1	.	TRBD2	TRBJ2-7	17	TGCGCCAGCAGCTTACTAGCGGGGGGGTCACGGTACTACGAGCAGTACTTC	CASSLLAGGSRYYEQYF
TRBV18	.	TRBD1	TRBJ2-7	14	TGTGCCAGCTCACCACGTGGTGAATGGCAGGGGGAAGACTTC	CASSPRGEWQGEDF
TRBV5-1	.	.	TRBJ1-1	15	TGCGCCAGCAGCTTGGATGGGAGGGGGAACACTGAAGCTTTCTTT	CASSLDGRGNTEAFF
TRBV5-1	.	.	TRBJ2-3	14	TGCGCCAGCAGCTTTTGGCAGGTAACAGATACGCAGTATTTT	CASSFWQVTDTQYF
TRBV19	.	.	TRBJ1-1	11	TGTGCCAGTAGCATGGACATTGAAGCTTTCTTT	CASSMDIEAFF
TRBV27	.	.	TRBJ2-5	12	TGTGCCAGCAGAACAGGACGGGCTGAGCAGTACTTC	CASRTGRAEQYF
TRBV5-4	.	.	TRBJ2-7	15	TGTGCCAGCAGCTTAAAGGCGGGACCGTTCTCCGAGCAGTACTTC	CASSLKAGPFSEQYF
TRBV11-2	few	TRBD2	TRBJ2-3	18	TGTGCCAGCAGCCGAGCGGTAGCGGGGGGGCACGGTCCAGATACGCAGTATTTT	CASSRAVAGGHGPDTQYF
TRBV28	.	.	TRBJ2-1	12	TGTGCCAGCAGCCCCGGTCTATGGGAGCAGTTCTTC	CASSPGLWEQFF
TRBV11-3	.	TRBD2	TRBJ2-1	16	TGTGCCAGCAGCTTAGGGACTAGCGGGGGGGCCAATGAGCAGTTCTTC	CASSLGTSGGANEQFF
TRBV12-5	once	TRBD2	TRBJ2-1	16	TGTGCTAGTGGTTTGGTAACGGGGGGAGTATCTAATGAGCAGTTCTTC	CASGLVTGGVSNEQFF
TRBV5-1	.	TRBD1	TRBJ1-6	16	TGCGCCAGCAGCTTTAACAGGGGGCAGGATAATTCACCCCTCCACTTT	CASSFNRGQDNSPLHF
TRBV18	.	TRBD1	TRBJ1-2	14	TGTGCCAGCTCAGGGACAGGGGGAAACTATGGCTACACCTTC	CASSGTGGNYGYTF
TRBV10-2	once	TRBD1	TRBJ1-1	15	TGCGCCAGCAGTGAGACACCTCAGGGGGAGACCGAAGCTTTCTTT	CASSETPQGETEAFF